Listed below are T cell receptor beta chains from one sample, sequenced in a study of cytomegalovirus exposure and HLA in healthy donors. Method: immunoSEQ multiplex PCR; TCRdb's copy keeps in-frame clones and lacks some. The data contain some 66,000 clones, roughly 78% of them singletons. Sequencing was done on a sample of PBMCs. These receptors originate from a man aged 35 to 55 in good health and CMV-seronegative. Each CDR3 is given with its conserved first and last residue. A D gene is named only where the DNA matches it firmly. Size tells how often a clone was seen (once, few, many) or the class of an expanded clone, and some rows leave it out.

clone size	D gene	V gene	J gene	CDR3 DNA	CDR3 protein
-	-	TRBV2	TRBJ2-7	TGTGCCAGCAGTCGACACCCGGCCTACGAGCAGTACTTC	CASSRHPAYEQYF
-	-	TRBV5-1	TRBJ1-1	TGCGCCAGCAGCTTGACAGGCGGGAACACTGAAGCTTTCTTT	CASSLTGGNTEAFF
-	-	TRBV10-2	TRBJ1-5	TGCGCCAGCAGTGAACAGGGACGTCAGCCCCAGCATTTT	CASSEQGRQPQHF
few	-	TRBV7-9	TRBJ2-2	TGTGCCAGCAGCTTGGTACAGGTCGACACCGGGGAGCTGTTTTTT	CASSLVQVDTGELFF
few	-	TRBV2	TRBJ2-7	TGTGCCAGCAGTCTTACCTACGAGCAGTACTTC	CASSLTYEQYF
few	TRBD2	TRBV11-2	TRBJ2-2	TGTGCCAGCAGCTTAGATGGGCTAGCGGCGAACACCGGGGAGCTGTTTTTT	CASSLDGLAANTGELFF
-	TRBD2	TRBV10-2	TRBJ2-7	TGCGCCAGCAGTGATAGACTAGCGGGACGCTCCTACGAGCAGTACTTC	CASSDRLAGRSYEQYF
-	TRBD1	TRBV5-1	TRBJ2-3	TGCGCCAGCAGTGGCGGACAGGGGGCGACAGATACGCAGTATTTT	CASSGGQGATDTQYF
-	-	TRBV4-1	TRBJ2-5	TGCGCCAGCAGCCAAGGACTCGGACAAGAGACCCAGTACTTC	CASSQGLGQETQYF
-	TRBD1	TRBV10-3	TRBJ2-7	TGTGCCATCAGTGAGGAGACAGGGGTTGAAGGCGAGCAGTACTTC	CAISEETGVEGEQYF
-	-	TRBV12-5	TRBJ1-2	TGTGCTAGTGGTTTGCCTACCATCAAGAGAGATGGCTACACCTTC	CASGLPTIKRDGYTF
-	-	TRBV2	TRBJ1-5	TGTGCCAGCAGCCTTTGGGAGAATCAGCCCCAGCATTTT	CASSLWENQPQHF
-	-	TRBV19	TRBJ2-1	TGTGCCAGTAGTACCCCCCGGACTGACAATGAGCAGTTCTTC	CASSTPRTDNEQFF
-	-	TRBV6-1	TRBJ2-7	TGTGCCAGCAGTGAGAGCGGACTAAGCTCCTACGAGCAGTACTTC	CASSESGLSSYEQYF
-	-	TRBV27	TRBJ2-7	TGTGCCAGCAGTTTTCGGCTAGAGACCAGCGAGCAGTACTTC	CASSFRLETSEQYF
-	-	TRBV6-4	TRBJ2-5	TGTGCCAGCAGTGAAGTAAGGGGAGAGACCCAGTACTTC	CASSEVRGETQYF
-	-	TRBV28	TRBJ2-7	TGTGCCAGCAGTTCGGGCGGAGGGTCCTGGCAAAACGAGCAGTACTTC	CASSSGGGSWQNEQYF
once	-	TRBV19	TRBJ2-2	TGTGCCAGTAGTATAGACGGGGACACCAACACCGGGGAGCTGTTTTTT	CASSIDGDTNTGELFF
-	-	TRBV5-6	TRBJ1-1	TGTGCCAGCAGCTTGGCCGGGATCAAGCTAAGGACTGAAGCTTTCTTT	CASSLAGIKLRTEAFF
-	-	TRBV29-1	TRBJ2-7	TGCAGCGTTGTTCGGGACACAACCTACGAGCAGTACTTC	CSVVRDTTYEQYF
-	TRBD2	TRBV10-1	TRBJ2-5	TGCGCCAGCAGTGAGTCGGGAGTTCCGGGGGGCCAGTACTTC	CASSESGVPGGQYF
-	TRBD2	TRBV5-1	TRBJ2-1	TGCGCCAGCAGCCCGCTACTAGCGGGAGCTAATGAGCAGTTCTTC	CASSPLLAGANEQFF
-	-	TRBV12-2	TRBJ1-5	TGTGCAAGTCGCTCCCCGGGACAAAATAGCAATCAGCCCCAGCATTTT	CASRSPGQNSNQPQHF
-	-	TRBV9	TRBJ2-2	TGTGCCAGCAGCGTAGTCCCAGCCGGGGAGCTGTTTTTT	CASSVVPAGELFF
-	TRBD1	TRBV7-9	TRBJ2-5	TGTGCCAGCAGCCAGAACAGGGGGCAAAAGACCCAGTACTTC	CASSQNRGQKTQYF
few	TRBD1	TRBV2	TRBJ2-7	TGTGCCAGCATCGGGACAGGGGGCTACGAGCAGTACTTC	CASIGTGGYEQYF
few	-	TRBV15	TRBJ2-2	TGTGCCACCAGCAGAGATCATAGAAATATCGGGGAGCTGTTTTTT	CATSRDHRNIGELFF
-	-	TRBV15	TRBJ2-5	TGTGCCACCAGCCGCCCGGGGGGCCGCGAGACCCAGTACTTC	CATSRPGGRETQYF
-	-	TRBV5-4	TRBJ2-1	TGTGCCAGCAGCTTGCCAGTGCACAATGAGCAGTTCTTC	CASSLPVHNEQFF
-	TRBD1	TRBV5-6	TRBJ2-2	TGTGCCAGCAGCTTACAGGGGACGTCCACCGGGGAGCTGTTTTTT	CASSLQGTSTGELFF
-	TRBD1	TRBV6-6	TRBJ2-3	TGTGCCGGGGGATCTACAGGGGGCTTTTTGACAGATACGCAGTATTTT	CAGGSTGGFLTDTQYF
-	-	TRBV29-1	TRBJ1-2	TGCAGCGTTGAAGAGCAAGGGGGATCTGAAGGCTACACCTTC	CSVEEQGGSEGYTF
-	-	TRBV7-9	TRBJ2-7	TGTGCCAGCAGCTTTTTTAGCTCCTACGAGCAGTACTTC	CASSFFSSYEQYF
-	-	TRBV18	TRBJ2-7	TGTGCCAGCTCTCCTCAACGACAGGTCCCCTACGAGCAGTACTTC	CASSPQRQVPYEQYF
-	-	TRBV6-5	TRBJ1-1	TGTGCCAGCAGCCTTGCCGGGGGGAGGAACACTGAAGCTTTCTTT	CASSLAGGRNTEAFF
-	TRBD2	TRBV28	TRBJ2-1	TGTGCCAGCATGCCAGCGGGAAATTCCTACAATGAGCAGTTCTTC	CASMPAGNSYNEQFF
-	-	TRBV28	TRBJ2-5	TGTGCCAGCAGTTTGACTCCCCAAGAGACCCAGTACTTC	CASSLTPQETQYF
-	TRBD1	TRBV5-1	TRBJ2-5	TGCGCCAGCAGCCCACGACAGGGGTGGAAGCAAGAGACCCAGTACTTC	CASSPRQGWKQETQYF
-	-	TRBV6-1	TRBJ1-5	TGTGCCAGCAGTGACATGGGCAGGGACAATCAGCCCCAGCATTTT	CASSDMGRDNQPQHF
-	TRBD1	TRBV15	TRBJ1-5	TGTGCCACCAGCAGAGGATTTCGACAGGGGCGAGGTCAGCCCCAGCATTTT	CATSRGFRQGRGQPQHF
-	-	TRBV11-2	TRBJ1-1	TGTGCCAGCAGCTTAGGAGAGAACACTGAAGCTTTCTTT	CASSLGENTEAFF
-	-	TRBV28	TRBJ2-2	TGTGCCAGCAGCCCAGTTCTAGCCGGGGAGCTGTTTTTT	CASSPVLAGELFF
-	TRBD2	TRBV19	TRBJ2-1	TGTGCCAGTAGTCCTAGCGGGGGGTTCAATGAGCAGTTCTTC	CASSPSGGFNEQFF
-	-	TRBV5-5	TRBJ1-2	TGTGCCAGCAGCCCTTTATACAGGGAAAACTATGGCTACACCTTC	CASSPLYRENYGYTF
-	-	TRBV4-1	TRBJ2-7	TGCGCCAGCAGCCTTCGGACAGCGGACCCATACGAGCAGTACTTC	CASSLRTADPYEQYF
few	TRBD2	TRBV7-6	TRBJ2-7	TGTGCCAGCAAATTAAGCGGGGGCGGGTCCTACGAGCAGTACTTC	CASKLSGGGSYEQYF
-	TRBD1	TRBV2	TRBJ1-2	TGTGCCAGCAGTGTGGGACAGAACTATGGCTACACCTTC	CASSVGQNYGYTF
once	-	TRBV28	TRBJ2-1	TGTGCCAGCAGCTTCCGGGGTAGCTACAATGAGCAGTTCTTC	CASSFRGSYNEQFF
-	TRBD1	TRBV5-1	TRBJ2-4	TGCGCCAGCAGGACAGGGGCGGCGGACATTCAGTACTTC	CASRTGAADIQYF
-	TRBD1	TRBV6-1	TRBJ2-7	TGTGCCAGCAGTCAAGTGACAGGGCACTCCTACGAGCAGTACTTC	CASSQVTGHSYEQYF
-	-	TRBV19	TRBJ2-7	TGTGCCAGTAGTACCTCGCCGGTCACCTACGAGCAGTACTTC	CASSTSPVTYEQYF
once	-	TRBV10-1	TRBJ2-3	TGCGCCAGCTCGGACAGAGGGTTAACAGATACGCAGTATTTT	CASSDRGLTDTQYF
-	-	TRBV28	TRBJ1-5	TGTGCCAGCAGTTTGGACAGTAGCAATCAGCCCCAGCATTTT	CASSLDSSNQPQHF
-	TRBD1	TRBV7-9	TRBJ1-2	TGTGCCAGCAGCTTAGGTAGTAGGGGCAGGGGGATCTCTGGCTACACCTTC	CASSLGSRGRGISGYTF
-	-	TRBV19	TRBJ1-5	TGTGCCAGTACCATCCTACAGGGCAGCAATCAGCCCCAGCATTTT	CASTILQGSNQPQHF
-	-	TRBV5-1	TRBJ2-3	TGCGCCAGCAGCCCCAGGGATAGCACAGATACGCAGTATTTT	CASSPRDSTDTQYF
-	TRBD1	TRBV4-1	TRBJ1-1	TGCGCCAGCAGCCGCGGGACAGGGAACACTGAAGCTTTCTTT	CASSRGTGNTEAFF
-	-	TRBV6-1	TRBJ2-7	TGTGCCAGCAGTGAAGGGCCTCCCTACGAGCAGTACTTC	CASSEGPPYEQYF
-	-	TRBV25-1	TRBJ1-6	TGTGCCAGCAGTGAGGGCAGGGTGGAATCACCCCTCCACTTT	CASSEGRVESPLHF
-	-	TRBV4-1	TRBJ2-7	TGCGCCAGCAGCCCCAAGGCAGGGGAATACGAGCAGTACTTC	CASSPKAGEYEQYF